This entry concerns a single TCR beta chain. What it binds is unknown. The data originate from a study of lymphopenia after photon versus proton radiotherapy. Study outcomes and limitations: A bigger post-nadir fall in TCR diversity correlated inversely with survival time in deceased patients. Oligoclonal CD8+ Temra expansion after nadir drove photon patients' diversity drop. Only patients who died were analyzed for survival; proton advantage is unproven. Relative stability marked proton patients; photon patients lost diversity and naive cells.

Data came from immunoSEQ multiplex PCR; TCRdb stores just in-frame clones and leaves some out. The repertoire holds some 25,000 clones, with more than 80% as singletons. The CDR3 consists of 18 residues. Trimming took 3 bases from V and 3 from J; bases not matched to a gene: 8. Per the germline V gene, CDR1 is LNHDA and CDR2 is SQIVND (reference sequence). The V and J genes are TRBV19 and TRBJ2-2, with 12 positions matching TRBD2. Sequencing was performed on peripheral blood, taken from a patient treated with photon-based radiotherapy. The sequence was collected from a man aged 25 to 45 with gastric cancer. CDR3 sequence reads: CASSMGLAGGRDTGELFF. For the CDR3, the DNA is TGTGCCAGTAGTATGGGTCTAGCGGGAGGGCGAGACACCGGGGAGCTGTTTTTT. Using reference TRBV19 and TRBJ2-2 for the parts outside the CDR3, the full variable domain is DGGITQSPKYLFRKEGQNVTLSCEQNLNHDAMYWYRQDPGQGLRLIYYSQIVNDFQKGDIAEGYSVSREKKESFPLTVTSAQKNPTAFYLCASSMGLAGGRDTGELFFGEGSRLTVL.